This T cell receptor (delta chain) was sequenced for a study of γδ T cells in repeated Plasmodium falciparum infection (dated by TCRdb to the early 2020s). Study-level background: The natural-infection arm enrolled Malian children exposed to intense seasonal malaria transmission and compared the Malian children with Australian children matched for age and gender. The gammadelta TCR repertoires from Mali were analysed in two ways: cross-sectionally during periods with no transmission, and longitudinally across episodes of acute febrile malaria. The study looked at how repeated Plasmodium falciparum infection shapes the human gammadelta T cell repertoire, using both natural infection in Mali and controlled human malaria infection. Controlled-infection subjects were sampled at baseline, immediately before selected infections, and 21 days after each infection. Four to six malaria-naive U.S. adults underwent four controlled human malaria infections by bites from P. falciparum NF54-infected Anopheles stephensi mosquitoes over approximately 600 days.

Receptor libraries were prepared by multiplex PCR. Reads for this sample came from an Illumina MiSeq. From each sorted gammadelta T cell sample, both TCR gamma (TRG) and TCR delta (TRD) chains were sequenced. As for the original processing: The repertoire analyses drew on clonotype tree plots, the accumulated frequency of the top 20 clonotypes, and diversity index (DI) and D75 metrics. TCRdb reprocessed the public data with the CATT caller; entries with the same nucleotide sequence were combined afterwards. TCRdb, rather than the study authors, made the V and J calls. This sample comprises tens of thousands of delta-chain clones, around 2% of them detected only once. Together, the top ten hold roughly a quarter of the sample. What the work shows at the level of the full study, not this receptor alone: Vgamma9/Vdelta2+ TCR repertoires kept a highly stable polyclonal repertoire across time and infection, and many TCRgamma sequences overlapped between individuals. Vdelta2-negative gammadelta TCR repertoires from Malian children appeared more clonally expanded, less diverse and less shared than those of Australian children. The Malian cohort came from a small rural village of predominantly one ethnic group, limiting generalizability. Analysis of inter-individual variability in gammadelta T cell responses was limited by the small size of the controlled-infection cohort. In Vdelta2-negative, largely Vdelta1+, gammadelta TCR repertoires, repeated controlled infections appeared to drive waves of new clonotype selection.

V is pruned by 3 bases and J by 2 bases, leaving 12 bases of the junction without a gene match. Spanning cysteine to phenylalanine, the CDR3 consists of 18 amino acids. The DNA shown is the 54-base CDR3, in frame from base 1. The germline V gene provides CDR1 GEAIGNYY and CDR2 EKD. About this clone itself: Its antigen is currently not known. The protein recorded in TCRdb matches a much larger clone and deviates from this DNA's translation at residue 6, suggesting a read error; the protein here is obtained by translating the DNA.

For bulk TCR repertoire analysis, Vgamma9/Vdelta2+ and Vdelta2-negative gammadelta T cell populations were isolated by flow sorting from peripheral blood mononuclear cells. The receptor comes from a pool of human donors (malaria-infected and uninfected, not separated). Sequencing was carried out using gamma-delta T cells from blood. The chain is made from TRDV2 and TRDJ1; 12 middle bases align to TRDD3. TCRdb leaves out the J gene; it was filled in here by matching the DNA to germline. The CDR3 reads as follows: CACDPGLGDTRETDKLIF. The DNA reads TGTGCCTGTGACCCGGGACTGGGGGATACAAGAGAGACCGATAAACTCATCTTT.